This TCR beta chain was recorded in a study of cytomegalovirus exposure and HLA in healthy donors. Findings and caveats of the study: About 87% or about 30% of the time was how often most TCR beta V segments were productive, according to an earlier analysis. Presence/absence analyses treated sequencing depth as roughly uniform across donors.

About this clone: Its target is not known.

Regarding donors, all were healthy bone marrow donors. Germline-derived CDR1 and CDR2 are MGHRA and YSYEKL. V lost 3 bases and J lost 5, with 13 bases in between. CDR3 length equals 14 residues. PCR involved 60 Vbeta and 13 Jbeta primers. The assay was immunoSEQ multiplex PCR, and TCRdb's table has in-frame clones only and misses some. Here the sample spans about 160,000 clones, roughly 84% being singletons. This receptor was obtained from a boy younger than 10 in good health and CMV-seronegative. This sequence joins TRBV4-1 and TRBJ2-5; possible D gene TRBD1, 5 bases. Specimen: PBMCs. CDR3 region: CASSQGWGRETQYF. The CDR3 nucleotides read TGCGCCAGCAGCCAGGGGTGGGGCAGGGAGACCCAGTACTTC.